What follows is one T cell receptor (beta chain) and its context. Profiled with immunoSEQ multiplex PCR; TCRdb holds only in-frame clones, not every one. Of 200,000 to 300,000 clones detected, 86% appear once; the ten largest clones hold more than 1.5%. The germline gives CDR1 MNHEY, CDR2 SMNVEV (reference sequence). V was cut by 0 bases and J by 6 bases, with 12 bases left in between. CDR3 size: 15 residues. This record comes from a study of blood T cell repertoires in COVID-19. Study-level background: Acute-phase and convalescent COVID-19 samples originated in the United States, Italy and Spain.

Across about two dozen US areas, participants ranged in age from about 18 to 100 years. Allocation to cohorts depended on clinical history reported by the participants. What the recovered Cohort 3 donors had was two negative PCRs, clearance, or symptom resolution. Input material: PBMCs or T cells enriched from blood (not recorded which). The TCR was taken from a man between 40 and 49 years old who had recovered from COVID-19. This chain links TRBV27 with TRBJ2-1; D might be TRBD2 (5 bases). This CDR3 reads CASSLSLGLRNEQFF. DNA for the CDR3: TGTGCCAGCAGTTTATCCCTCGGACTCCGCAATGAGCAGTTCTTC.